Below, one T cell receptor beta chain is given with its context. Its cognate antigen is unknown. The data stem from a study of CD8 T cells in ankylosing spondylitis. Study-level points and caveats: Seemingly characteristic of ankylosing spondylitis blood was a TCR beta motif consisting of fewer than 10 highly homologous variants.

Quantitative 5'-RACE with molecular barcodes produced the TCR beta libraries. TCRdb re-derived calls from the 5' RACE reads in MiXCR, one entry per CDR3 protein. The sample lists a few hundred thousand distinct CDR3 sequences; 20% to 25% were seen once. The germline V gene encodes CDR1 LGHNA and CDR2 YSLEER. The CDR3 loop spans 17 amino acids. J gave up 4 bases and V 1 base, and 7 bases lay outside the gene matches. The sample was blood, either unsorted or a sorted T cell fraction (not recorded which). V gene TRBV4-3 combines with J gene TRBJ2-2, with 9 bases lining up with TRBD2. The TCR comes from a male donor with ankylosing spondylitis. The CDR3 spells CASSQAVEAGGTGELFF. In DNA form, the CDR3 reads TGCGCCAGCAGCCAAGCGGTCGAAGCGGGAGGCACCGGGGAGCTGTTTTTT.